This entry lists 6 T cell receptor beta chains sequenced from one sample in a study of blood T cell repertoires in COVID-19. Profiled with immunoSEQ multiplex PCR; TCRdb holds only in-frame clones, not every one. The table includes approximately 280,000 clones, roughly 88% detected once. The sample was peripheral blood. The receptor set was obtained from a woman in her 70s with acute or convalescent COVID-19.

The chain joins TRBV7-9 to TRBJ2-3; D might be TRBD1 (5 bases). CDR1 SEHNR and CDR2 FQNEAQ come from the germline V gene (reference sequence). Trimming cost V 4 bases and J 2 bases, with 13 bases left between them. The CDR3 runs 15 residues. Written as DNA, the CDR3 is TGTGCCAGCAGCTCAGTAAGACAGTCCACAGATACGCAGTATTTT. Its protein is CASSSVRQSTDTQYF.

V gene TRBV6-2 or TRBV6-3 combines with J gene TRBJ2-1; the match to TRBD2 covers 11 bases. Trimming took 2 bases from V and 5 from J; bases not matched to a gene: 2. CDR3 length: 15 amino acids. Germline V gives CDR1 MNHEY, CDR2 SVGEGT. The CDR3 reads CASSYGLAGNNEQFF. CDR3 coding DNA: TGTGCCAGCAGTTACGGACTAGCGGGTAACAATGAGCAGTTCTTC.

The J gene is TRBJ1-6, the V gene TRBV19; TRBD1 might be the D (5 bases). The V gene lost 8 bases and the J gene lost 8 bases, with 16 bases spanning the gap. CDR3 length: 14 amino acids. Looked up from germline, CDR1 is LNHDA and CDR2 is SQIVND (reference sequence). The chain's CDR3 is CASAVGGVYSPLHF. For the CDR3, the DNA is TGTGCCAGTGCGGTTGGGGGGGTCTATTCACCCCTCCACTTT.

The chain employs TRBV9 and TRBJ2-7; 8 nucleotides match TRBD1. CDR3 length: 15 residues. Per germline, CDR1 SGDLS and CDR2 YYNGEE. Unmatched junction bases numbered 9, after V lost 4 bases and J lost 3 bases. DNA of the CDR3: TGTGCCAGCAGCCCCCGGGACAGGACTCTCTACGAGCAGTACTTC. It codes for CASSPRDRTLYEQYF.

This clone came up a few times. The chain recombines TRBV24-1 with TRBJ2-2; D ambiguous. Germline lookup yields CDR1 KGHDR and CDR2 SFDVKD. The CDR3 spans 15 residues. The V end was cut by 0 bases, the J end by 1 base, with 5 bases between. CDR3 in DNA: TGTGCCACCAGTGATTTGGTACAGAACACCGGGGAGCTGTTTTTT. It encodes CATSDLVQNTGELFF.

The V call is TRBV11-2, the J call TRBJ2-2; 10 nucleotides agree with TRBD1. The germline CDR1 and CDR2 sequences are SGHAT and FQNNGV. J was trimmed by 4 bases and V by 5 bases; bases with no gene match: 10. The CDR3 runs to 17 residues. The CDR3 spells CASSGPLRDRGTGELFF. The CDR3 DNA sequence: TGTGCCAGCAGCGGACCACTCCGGGACAGGGGCACCGGGGAGCTGTTTTTT.